The 8 T cell receptor beta chains below were found in one sample sequenced in a study of blood T cells in healthy people across ages. For the second PCR, which ran for about 6 to 11 cycles, a sample-barcoded 5' primer and a J-beta primer mix were used. TCRdb processed the 5' RACE reads anew with MiXCR; each CDR3 protein has one entry. The sample yields roughly 2 million distinct CDR3 sequences, around half seen once. Source material: blood. The receptors stem from a woman aged 40 to 49 in good health.

The V call is TRBV7-9, the J call TRBJ2-5; the D is unclear. There are 16 residues in the CDR3. Germline V gene sequence: CDR1 SEHNR, CDR2 FQNEAQ (reference sequence). Trimming shortened V by 2 bases and J by 5 bases, and 18 bases separated the two germline ends. The CDR3 nucleotides are TGTGCCAGCAGCTTACTTCCTACAGCTACGAGGGAGACCCAGTACTTC. Translation gives CASSLLPTATRETQYF.

The chain couples TRBV11-2 to TRBJ1-4; tentatively, D is TRBD1 (5 bases). The CDR3 runs 22 residues. V shed 1 base and J shed 8 bases, with 35 bases lying between them. The germline V gene encodes CDR1 SGHAT and CDR2 FQNNGV. CDR3: CASSLVTSEWGRAAAIGEKLFF. CDR3 coding DNA: TGTGCCAGCAGCTTAGTAACGTCGGAGTGGGGCAGGGCGGCCGCAATAGGAGAAAAACTGTTTTTT.

This clonotype appeared a few times. J is TRBJ2-5 and V is TRBV29-1; a possible D gene is TRBD2 (7 bases). This CDR3 is 13 amino acids long. CDR1 and CDR2 (germline): SQVTM, ANQGSEA. The V end was cut by 2 bases, the J end by 6 bases, with 13 bases between. CDR3 sequence: CSVESGGQKTQYF. DNA for the CDR3: TGCAGCGTTGAATCCGGGGGGCAAAAGACCCAGTACTTC.

This clonotype has a handful of counts. This chain joins TRBV27 and TRBJ2-3; either TRBD1 or TRBD2 may fit D (5 bases each). There are 15 residues in the CDR3. Germline assignment: CDR1 MNHEY and CDR2 SMNVEV (reference sequence). Trimming stripped 4 bases from V and 2 bases from J, with 13 bases between. The CDR3 loop reads CASSSTGRSTDTQYF. CDR3 coding DNA: TGTGCCAGCAGTTCCACGGGACGGTCCACAGATACGCAGTATTTT.

This clonotype has only one observation. The CDR3 DNA sequence: TGCAGTGCTAGCCTTCCTACAGGGGGATTTGGTCAGCCCCAGCATTTT. It yields the protein CSASLPTGGFGQPQHF. The chain links TRBV20-1 to TRBJ1-5, with 8 bases that match TRBD1. Germline values: CDR1 DFQATT, CDR2 SNEGSKA (reference sequence). Losses at the gene ends were 3 bases for V and 6 bases for J; bases not matched to a gene: 13. There are 16 residues in the CDR3.

The chain has TRBV7-2 and TRBJ1-1; D gene uncertain. Germline CDR1 is SGHTA and CDR2 is FQGNSA. CDR3 length equals 13 residues. V was pared by 5 bases and J by 4 bases, with 11 bases between. For the CDR3, the DNA is TGTGCCAGCAGCCCCTCAGTGGGCACTGAAGCTTTCTTT. As protein: CASSPSVGTEAFF.

The CDR3 nucleotides read TGCAGCCCGGCCGGACAGGTATACAATCAGCCCCAGCATTTT. It codes for CSPAGQVYNQPQHF. The chain has TRBV20-1 and TRBJ1-5; 7 nucleotides match TRBD1. This CDR3 comprises 14 residues. Per the germline V gene, CDR1 is DFQATT and CDR2 is SNEGSKA (reference sequence).

V and J are TRBV4-2 and TRBJ2-4, with 8 positions matching TRBD2. The J call may be wrong; the DNA end is better matched by TRBJ2-5. Per the germline V gene, CDR1 is LGHNA and CDR2 is YNFKEQ. This CDR3 comprises 15 residues. The CDR3 sequence: CASSHLRGDGETQYF. Here the CDR3 DNA reads TGTGCCAGCAGCCACCTGCGGGGGGACGGGGAGACCCAGTACTTC.